This T cell receptor (beta chain) was observed in a study of T cells in Graves' hyperthyroidism and ophthalmopathy. The study's findings and limits: Blood also showed most of the thyroid clonotypes that were expanded above 0.001.

Germline values: CDR1 SNHLY, CDR2 FYNNEI. V lost 10 bases and J lost 7; bases outside the gene matches: 15. The CDR3 length is 15 residues. This clonotype came up many times. What it recognizes is unknown. Amplified TCR beta CDR3 regions derived from RNA transcripts. Using the HTBI primer set, a first-round RT-PCR was run on the TCR CDR3. TCRdb itself ran the multiplex PCR reads through MiXCR, one entry per CDR3 protein. The table lists around 350,000 distinct CDR3 sequences, roughly a sixth of them singletons. The rearrangement links TRBV2 to TRBJ2-1; TRBD2 agrees at 8 bases. Input material: blood. The receptor was isolated from a woman aged 25 to 39 with Graves' hyperthyroidism that later progressed to Graves' ophthalmopathy. This CDR3 is CAIIPAGEGRNEQFF. Written as DNA, the CDR3 is TGTGCCATCATACCAGCGGGGGAGGGTCGGAATGAGCAGTTCTTC.